The sequence of this T cell receptor beta chain was determined in a study of blood T cell repertoires in COVID-19. Germline lookup yields CDR1 PRHDT and CDR2 FYEKMQ (reference sequence). The CDR3 consists of 16 residues. With V trimmed by 5 bases and J by 4 bases, 11 bases remained unmatched. The repertoire was sequenced with immunoSEQ multiplex PCR; TCRdb's copy has only in-frame clones and lacks some. This table has 85,000 to 110,000 clones, around 84% appearing once. The sequenced sample consisted of peripheral blood. The chain links TRBV13 to TRBJ2-7; 10 bases align to TRBD2. This TCR came from a human donor in a cohort sampled during active COVID-19. The CDR3 DNA reads TGTGCCAGCAGCGCTAGAATTACTAGCGGGGAATACGAGCAGTACTTC. Translated, it gives CASSARITSGEYEQYF.